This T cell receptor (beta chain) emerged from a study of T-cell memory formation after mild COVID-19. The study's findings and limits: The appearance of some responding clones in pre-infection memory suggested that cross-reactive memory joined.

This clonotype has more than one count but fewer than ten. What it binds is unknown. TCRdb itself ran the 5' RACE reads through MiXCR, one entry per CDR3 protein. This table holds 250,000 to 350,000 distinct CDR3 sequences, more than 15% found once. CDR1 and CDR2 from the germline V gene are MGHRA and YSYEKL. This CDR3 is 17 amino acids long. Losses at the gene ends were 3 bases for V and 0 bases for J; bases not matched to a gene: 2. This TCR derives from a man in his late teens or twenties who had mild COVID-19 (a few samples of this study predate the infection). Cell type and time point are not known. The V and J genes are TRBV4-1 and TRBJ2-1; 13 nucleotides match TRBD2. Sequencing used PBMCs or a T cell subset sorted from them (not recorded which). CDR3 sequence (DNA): TGCGCCAGCAGCCAGGGACTAGCGGGGATCTCCTACAATGAGCAGTTCTTC. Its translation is CASSQGLAGISYNEQFF.